This T cell receptor (beta chain) was profiled in a study of cytomegalovirus exposure and HLA in healthy donors. Looking at the study overall: A preliminary data release comprised 80 million to 95 million unique TCRs obtained from HLA-typed donors.

With 60 Vbeta and 13 Jbeta primers, the PCR was carried out. Repertoires were generated with immunoSEQ multiplex PCR, while TCRdb's copy carries only in-frame clones and drops some. The sample lists 100,000 to 150,000 clones; around 80% were seen once. The germline CDR1 and CDR2 sequences are MNHEY and SMNVEV (reference sequence). The junction had 6 bases not matched to a gene; V was cut back by 5 bases and J by 5 bases. CDR3 size: 14 residues. The chain joins TRBV27 to TRBJ1-1; 9 bases align to TRBD1. The clonotype was recovered from a young man in good health and CMV-seropositive. Material: PBMCs. The CDR3 sequence: CASSTNRGLTEAFF. CDR3 DNA: TGTGCCAGCAGTACTAACAGGGGGCTGACTGAAGCTTTCTTT.